These 25 T cell receptor beta chains originate from one sample sequenced in a study of T cells in Graves' hyperthyroidism and ophthalmopathy. Amplification yielded TCR beta CDR3 regions, with RNA transcripts as the source. Primed by the HTBI set, a first-round RT-PCR was run on the TCR CDR3. TCRdb used MiXCR to reprocess the multiplex PCR reads, holding one entry per CDR3 protein. Seen here are a few hundred thousand distinct CDR3 sequences, approximately 44% observed once, and the top ten hold about 8.3%. Sequencing was carried out using peripheral blood or thyroid tissue (not recorded which). Every receptor here comes from a woman aged 18-29 years with Graves' hyperthyroidism.

This clonotype has a single count. The V gene is TRBV7-2, the J gene TRBJ2-1, with 7 bases fitting TRBD1. The trim removed 1 base at V and 5 bases at J, leaving 2 bases unmatched. The CDR3 runs 14 residues. The V gene's germline CDR1 is SGHTA and CDR2 FQGNSA. CDR3 bases: TGTGCCAGCAGCTTAGGGACAGGTCACAATGAGCAGTTCTTC. Amino acids: CASSLGTGHNEQFF.

This clonotype was seen at least ten times. CDR3 amino acids: CASSLVGTRTYEQYF. The DNA of the CDR3 is TGTGCCAGCAGCTTAGTTGGGACACGCACCTACGAGCAGTACTTC. V usage is TRBV11-2 and J usage is TRBJ2-7; D may be TRBD1 (6 bases). The length of the CDR3 is 15 residues. The germline V gene encodes CDR1 SGHAT and CDR2 FQNNGV. V lost 1 base to trimming and J lost 2 bases, with 12 bases between them.

Many counts were recorded for this clonotype. The chain combines TRBV12-3 or TRBV12-4 with TRBJ2-7, with TRBD2 identical over 9 bases. Losses at the gene ends were 6 bases for V and 3 bases for J; bases not matched to a gene: 6. The length of the CDR3 is 14 residues. CDR3 sequence reads: CASRGSGRNYEQYF. In DNA, the CDR3 is TGTGCCAGCAGAGGTAGCGGGAGAAACTACGAGCAGTACTTC.

This sequence joins TRBV19 and TRBJ2-5; TRBD2 matches 9 bases. The J call is uncertain, as TRBJ2-1 better fits the DNA end. The germline CDR1 and CDR2 sequences are LNHDA and SQIVND (reference sequence). The CDR3 loop spans 17 amino acids. This CDR3 reads CASSIVPLYGAGGEQFF. In DNA form, the CDR3 reads TGTGCCAGTAGTATAGTTCCACTTTACGGGGCGGGAGGGGAGCAGTTCTTC.

V usage is TRBV2 and J usage is TRBJ1-2; no definite D call. Germline-derived CDR1 and CDR2 are SNHLY and FYNNEI. Trimming took off 3 bases at V and 6 bases at J, with 17 bases between the two ends. This CDR3 is 15 amino acids long. The CDR3: CASSDRGREQDGYTF. The CDR3 DNA follows: TGTGCCAGCAGTGACCGCGGGAGGGAGCAGGATGGCTACACCTTC.

On this clonotype itself: This may arise from a read error, as a much more abundant clone is one base away. The rearrangement joins TRBV6-5 to TRBJ1-2; 10 bases fit TRBD1. The CDR3 sequence is 16 residues long. The germline V gene encodes CDR1 MNHEY and CDR2 SVGAGI. This CDR3 reads CAGSYSSTGGGYGYTF. The CDR3 bases are TGTGCCGGCAGTTACTCCTCGACAGGGGGCGGCTATGGCTACACCTTC.

The V and J genes are TRBV2 and TRBJ2-2; D may match TRBD1 or TRBD2 (5 bases each). The CDR3 contains 14 residues. V was shortened by 8 bases and J by 4 bases, with 14 bases between the two germline ends. CDR1 is SNHLY and CDR2 is FYNNEI in the germline V gene. This CDR3 is CASGGPSSTGELFF. In DNA, the CDR3 is TGTGCCAGCGGGGGTCCCTCAAGCACCGGGGAGCTGTTTTTT.

The rearrangement uses TRBV2 and TRBJ1-6; D remains ambiguous. The germline V and J ends were trimmed by 7 bases and 7 bases, with 20 bases remaining between them. Germline lookup yields CDR1 SNHLY and CDR2 FYNNEI. This CDR3 has 16 residues. The CDR3 DNA sequence: TGTGCCAGCACCACTAGCGGGAGAGGTGGAAATTCACCCCTCCACTTT. This sequence encodes CASTTSGRGGNSPLHF.

This clonotype was seen only once. The chain employs TRBV20-1 and TRBJ1-2; TRBD1 is a possible D gene (5 bases). Germline V lookup: CDR1 DFQATT, CDR2 SNEGSKA (reference sequence). The ends were cut back, 5 bases at V and 7 bases at J, with 14 bases in the middle. There are 12 residues in the CDR3. CDR3 DNA sequence: TGCAGTGCTCTTACAGGAGGGAGTGGCTACACCTTC. Translated: CSALTGGSGYTF.

In this sample, this clonotype turned up many times. The V call is TRBV9, the J call TRBJ1-1; TRBD1 aligns across 9 bases. The CDR3 has 16 residues. Germline CDR1 SGDLS, CDR2 YYNGEE. The junction had 9 bases not matched to a gene; V was cut back by 3 bases and J by 3 bases. DNA of the CDR3: TGTGCCAGCAGCGAGATGGACAGGGGAAGGGACACTGAAGCTTTCTTT. It codes for CASSEMDRGRDTEAFF.

J is TRBJ1-3 and V is TRBV9; 9 nucleotides agree with TRBD1. The V segment lost 2 bases and the J segment 0 bases; nucleotides outside the gene matches: 9. Germline CDR1 and CDR2: SGDLS and YYNGEE. The CDR3 contains 18 residues. The CDR3 region is CASSVEGTGRNSGNTIYF. The CDR3 DNA follows: TGTGCCAGCAGCGTGGAAGGGACAGGGCGAAACTCTGGAAACACCATATATTTT.

For this clonotype: This may come from a read error, since a much larger clone is one base off. V gene TRBV6-5 combines with J gene TRBJ1-1; no clear D gene. The V and J ends lost 4 bases and 1 base respectively, with 10 bases between them. The CDR3 totals 14 residues. Per the germline V gene, CDR1 is MNHEY and CDR2 is SVGAGI. This CDR3 is CASSFRLGNTEAFF. CDR3 sequence (DNA): TGTGCCAGCAGTTTCCGCCTGGGGAACACTGAAGCTTTCTTT.

The chain combines TRBV4-3 with TRBJ2-7, with 12 bases fitting TRBD2. CDR3 size: 16 residues. V gave up 4 bases and J gave up 2 bases; unmatched junction bases: 6. Germline lookup yields CDR1 LGHNA and CDR2 YSLEER. CDR3 DNA sequence: TGCGCCAGCAGCCGGGGGACTAGCGGGTTAACCTACGAGCAGTACTTC. Its protein product is CASSRGTSGLTYEQYF.

For this clonotype: This may be a read error, as it is one base from a much larger clone. V gene TRBV7-8 combines with J gene TRBJ2-7; D not certain. The CDR3 is made up of 15 amino acids. The germline gives CDR1 SGHVS, CDR2 FQNEAQ. V was clipped by 2 bases and J by 3 bases, with 14 bases between them. DNA of the CDR3: TGTGCCAGCAGCTTAACCCCTGGCCCGATCTACGAGCAGTACTTC. Translating it yields CASSLTPGPIYEQYF.

The chain has TRBV5-5 and TRBJ2-5; 7 bases match TRBD1. CDR3 size: 17 residues. V was clipped by 3 bases and J by 4 bases; unmatched bases: 15. Looked up from germline, CDR1 is SGHKS and CDR2 is YYEKEE (reference sequence). The CDR3 DNA sequence: TGTGCCAGCAGCTGGGACAGTGGGCGGACCGGCCGAGAGACCCAGTACTTC. Its translation: CASSWDSGRTGRETQYF.

This clonotype was recorded at least ten times. V gene TRBV29-1 combines with J gene TRBJ1-1, with D possibly TRBD1 on 5 matching bases. V was shortened by 3 bases and J by 4 bases, with 9 bases between the two germline ends. This CDR3 has 12 amino acids. Per the germline V gene, CDR1 is SQVTM and CDR2 is ANQGSEA. CDR3 sequence reads: CSVETGGTEAFF. The CDR3 region has the DNA TGCAGCGTTGAGACTGGGGGCACTGAAGCTTTCTTT.

There are many counts of this clonotype. The chain combines TRBV7-8 with TRBJ2-7, with unresolved D. Trimming stripped 1 base from V and 0 bases from J, with 10 bases between. CDR1 SGHVS and CDR2 FQNEAQ come from the germline V gene. There are 15 residues in the CDR3. The CDR3 protein is CASSLGLSASYEQYF. Here the CDR3 DNA reads TGTGCCAGCAGCTTAGGTCTAAGCGCCTCCTACGAGCAGTACTTC. The full variable domain, rest sourced from reference TRBV7-8 and TRBJ2-7, is GAGVSQSPRYKVAKRGQDVALRCDPISGHVSLFWYQQALGQGPEFLTYFQNEAQLDKSGLPSDRFFAERPEGSVSTLKIQRTQQEDSAVYLCASSLGLSASYEQYFGPGTRLTVT.

This chain joins TRBV2 and TRBJ2-7; weak D call: TRBD2 (6 bases). This CDR3 has 14 amino acids. Trimming stripped 4 bases from V and 7 bases from J, with 17 bases between. Per the germline V gene, CDR1 is SNHLY and CDR2 is FYNNEI. The chain's CDR3 is CASSARTPGDEQYF. In nucleotides, the CDR3 is TGTGCCAGCAGTGCGAGGACCCCGGGGGATGAGCAGTACTTC.

The rearrangement uses TRBV7-2 and TRBJ2-7; 8 nucleotides align to TRBD1. CDR1 SGHTA and CDR2 FQGNSA come from the germline V gene. J lost 7 bases, V lost 5 bases, and 1 base had no gene match. This CDR3 has 11 residues. CDR3 in amino acids: CASSRDREQYF. The CDR3 nucleotides are TGTGCCAGCAGCCGGGACAGGGAGCAGTACTTC.

A word on this clonotype: One end of the junction fails to match germline, which may point to a read error. This chain joins TRBV4-2 and TRBJ1-1, with 10 bases aligning to TRBD1. The CDR3 loop spans 14 amino acids. Germline V gives CDR1 LGHNA, CDR2 YNFKEQ. The CDR3 loop is CASSHGTGVCEAFF. Here the CDR3 DNA reads TGTGCTAGCAGCCATGGGACAGGGGTTTGTGAAGCTTTCTTT.

Worth noting for this clonotype: Since no conserved phenylalanine or tryptophan closes the CDR3, a read error is the likely cause. The DNA is omitted, as the CDR3 cannot be located on it reliably, and the CDR3 follows TCRdb's listing. This chain uses TRBV12-3 or TRBV12-4 with TRBJ2-5. Including both end residues, the CDR3 is 9 amino acids long. The CDR3 loop is CASSLDPDS.

In this sample, this clonotype turned up a few times. The chain joins TRBV9 to TRBJ1-5, with TRBD1 as a possible D gene (6 bases). V dropped 1 base and J dropped 4 bases, with 6 bases sitting between them. The CDR3 is made up of 13 amino acids. Germline values: CDR1 SGDLS, CDR2 YYNGEE. CDR3 residues: CASSVTGNQPQHF. For the CDR3, the DNA is TGTGCCAGCAGCGTAACAGGGAATCAGCCCCAGCATTTT.

The sample holds many counts of this clonotype. The CDR3 DNA follows: TGTGCCAGCAGCTTCCGGGACGGGAACACTGAAGCTTTCTTT. Its protein is CASSFRDGNTEAFF. The chain employs TRBV7-8 and TRBJ1-1, with D tentatively TRBD1 (5 bases). Germline-derived CDR1 and CDR2 are SGHVS and FQNEAQ. CDR3 length: 14 residues. Trimming took 3 bases from V and 1 from J, leaving 9 bases between them.

The chain carries TRBV5-1 and TRBJ2-7, with 9 positions matching TRBD1. The CDR3 runs 14 residues. Trimming at V came to 5 bases and at J to 2 bases, leaving 5 bases not matched to a gene. Germline V gene data show CDR1 as SGHRS and CDR2 as YFSETQ. The CDR3 sequence is CASRPGQGPYEQYF. In nucleotides, the CDR3 is TGCGCCAGCAGGCCGGGACAGGGCCCCTACGAGCAGTACTTC.

This clonotype was counted at least ten times. This rearrangement joins TRBV5-1 to TRBJ1-2, with unresolved D. The CDR3 extends over 15 amino acids. The germline CDR1 and CDR2 sequences are SGHRS and YFSETQ. The V end lost 0 bases, the J end lost 5 bases, and 14 bases lay between the germline ends. This CDR3 is CASSLVQSAKYGYTF. DNA for the CDR3: TGCGCCAGCAGCTTGGTTCAGTCAGCAAAGTATGGCTACACCTTC.